Following are 19 T cell receptor beta chains from one sample sequenced in a study of blood T cell repertoires in COVID-19. The protocol was immunoSEQ multiplex PCR, while the TCRdb copy is restricted to in-frame clones and leaves out a portion. The sample consists of a few hundred thousand clones, more than 70% of them appearing once. Material for sequencing was peripheral blood. These receptors came from a woman between 25 and 40 years old with COVID-19, enrolled during active disease.

The chain has TRBV24-1 and TRBJ2-1, with D tentatively TRBD2 (6 bases). Germline-derived CDR1 and CDR2 are KGHDR and SFDVKD. V gave up 1 base and J gave up 4 bases, with 22 bases separating them. The CDR3 consists of 19 residues. The CDR3 bases are TGTGCCACCAGTGATTTTCGGCGAAGCGGGCAGGGAGATTACAATGAGCAGTTCTTC. It yields the protein CATSDFRRSGQGDYNEQFF.

The chain is built from TRBV6-5 and TRBJ2-6, with D maybe TRBD1 (6 bases). Trimming cost V 2 bases and J 2 bases, with 10 bases left between them. The CDR3 length is 16 residues. The germline CDR1 and CDR2 sequences are MNHEY and SVGAGI. The CDR3 sequence: CASSYGTGTGANVLTF. As DNA, the CDR3 is TGTGCCAGCAGTTACGGTACAGGGACTGGGGCCAACGTCCTGACTTTC.

The table lists this clone with a few counts. The V gene is TRBV19, the J gene TRBJ1-3; D gene ambiguous. The CDR3 extends over 14 amino acids. Trimming stripped 4 bases from V and 1 base from J, with 8 bases between. Germline V lookup: CDR1 LNHDA, CDR2 SQIVND (reference sequence). CDR3 amino acids: CASSRRLSGNTIYF. For the CDR3, the DNA is TGTGCCAGTAGTAGAAGACTGTCTGGAAACACCATATATTTT.

The chain recombines TRBV4-1 with TRBJ2-2; 15 positions match TRBD2. The CDR3 spans 21 residues. Trimming cost V 0 bases and J 1 base; bases outside gene matches: 9. Looked up from germline, CDR1 is MGHRA and CDR2 is YSYEKL. The CDR3, as DNA: TGCGCCAGCAGCCAAGATAATTGGGGACTAGCGGGAGGACGGAACACCGGGGAGCTGTTTTTT. Translated, it gives CASSQDNWGLAGGRNTGELFF.

The chain uses TRBV11-2 and TRBJ2-1; the match to TRBD2 covers 7 bases. The CDR3 has 17 residues. Germline assignment: CDR1 SGHAT and CDR2 FQNNGV. J was trimmed by 4 bases and V by 5 bases; bases with no gene match: 14. DNA of the CDR3: TGTGCCAGCAGCCCACTCAGGTCTAGCGGTTCTTACAATGAGCAGTTCTTC. It encodes CASSPLRSSGSYNEQFF.

This chain uses TRBV5-1 with TRBJ2-1; 7 nucleotides match TRBD1. The germline gives CDR1 SGHRS, CDR2 YFSETQ. Trimming at V came to 0 bases and at J to 5 bases, leaving 2 bases not matched to a gene. The CDR3 spans 14 residues. CDR3 amino acids: CASSLEGTDNEQFF. CDR3 nucleotides: TGCGCCAGCAGCTTGGAGGGGACAGACAATGAGCAGTTCTTC.

V and J are TRBV18 and TRBJ2-1; 14 bases align to TRBD2. This CDR3 is 16 amino acids long. V shed 3 bases, J shed 6 bases, and the junction held 4 bases outside the gene matches. From germline, CDR1 is KGHSH and CDR2 LQKENI. The CDR3: CASSPPGLAGVNEQFF. The CDR3 nucleotides are TGTGCCAGCTCACCTCCGGGACTAGCGGGAGTCAATGAGCAGTTCTTC.

The V gene is TRBV19, the J gene TRBJ1-1; D possibly corresponds to TRBD1 (6 bases). Per the germline V gene, CDR1 is LNHDA and CDR2 is SQIVND (reference sequence). Between the trimmed V and J ends, which lost 5 bases and 11 bases, there was a span of 21 bases. This CDR3 has 14 amino acids. As DNA, the CDR3 is TGTGCCAGTAGTCCTCAGACCGGGACACCCTTGGCTTTCTTT. Its protein is CASSPQTGTPLAFF.

V gene TRBV30 combines with J gene TRBJ1-4; 7 nucleotides line up with TRBD1. With 3 bases clipped from V and 5 bases from J, the junction kept 12 bases outside the gene matches. Germline loops: CDR1 GTSNPN, CDR2 SVGIG (reference sequence). The CDR3 consists of 16 residues. CDR3 DNA sequence: TGTGCCTGGAGCAGCCCCGGACAGGTTCCAAATGAAAAACTGTTTTTT. Translating it yields CAWSSPGQVPNEKLFF.

The chain employs TRBV29-1 and TRBJ1-2; the match to TRBD1 covers 9 bases. After removal of 6 bases from V and 4 bases from J, the junction contained 3 bases not matched to a gene. From germline, CDR1 is SQVTM and CDR2 ANQGSEA. This CDR3 is built from 12 residues. In DNA form, the CDR3 reads TGCAGCGTGGGACAGGGAATCTATGGCTACACCTTC. Its translation: CSVGQGIYGYTF.

J is TRBJ2-7 and V is TRBV5-1; 10 bases map to TRBD2. The CDR3 loop spans 16 amino acids. Germline assignment: CDR1 SGHRS and CDR2 YFSETQ. Germline trimming cut 0 bases from V and 5 bases from J; bases unmatched to any gene: 8. The CDR3 protein is CASSLEASGRGDEQYV. In DNA, the CDR3 is TGCGCCAGCAGCTTGGAGGCTAGCGGGAGAGGTGACGAGCAGTACGTC.

The chain combines TRBV27 with TRBJ2-3; TRBD2 aligns across 15 bases. CDR1 MNHEY and CDR2 SMNVEV come from the germline V gene (reference sequence). The CDR3 covers 17 residues. Trimming cost V 5 bases and J 1 base; bases outside gene matches: 4. The CDR3 nucleotides read TGTGCCAGCAGTCCAGGACTAGCGGGGGGGCGCACAGATACGCAGTATTTT. This gives the protein CASSPGLAGGRTDTQYF.

The V gene is TRBV15, the J gene TRBJ1-1; D is uncertain. Germline CDR1 and CDR2: LNHNV and YYDKDF (reference sequence). The CDR3 loop spans 15 amino acids. The germline V and J ends were trimmed by 0 bases and 1 base, with 9 bases remaining between them. DNA of the CDR3: TGTGCCACCAGCAGAGAATTGAACAGGAACACTGAAGCTTTCTTT. Translated: CATSRELNRNTEAFF.

The J gene is TRBJ2-5, the V gene TRBV7-2; 8 bases match TRBD2. Germline values: CDR1 SGHTA, CDR2 FQGNSA. V was pared by 2 bases and J by 4 bases, with 9 bases of the junction left unmatched. CDR3 length: 16 residues. The CDR3 reads CASSLRDGGAGETQYF. Here the CDR3 DNA reads TGTGCCAGCAGCTTACGGGACGGGGGGGCCGGAGAGACCCAGTACTTC.

This clone was found a few times. V gene TRBV5-6 combines with J gene TRBJ2-1; 8 bases fit TRBD2. CDR1 is SGHDT, CDR2 YYEEEE, per germline. V trimming: 5 bases; J trimming: 3 bases; junction bases outside the gene matches: 16. This CDR3 region has 18 residues. CDR3 DNA sequence: TGTGCCAGCAGTTATATTTCAACAGCGGGAGTATACTACAATGAGCAGTTCTTC. As protein: CASSYISTAGVYYNEQFF. Together with reference TRBV5-6 and TRBJ2-1, the CDR3 gives the full variable domain: DAGVTQSPTHLIKTRGQQVTLRCSPKSGHDTVSWYQQALGQGPQFIFQYYEEEERQRGNFPDRFSGHQFPNYSSELNVNALLLGDSALYLCASSYISTAGVYYNEQFFGPGTRLTVL.

The chain joins TRBV19 to TRBJ1-5; 7 bases line up with TRBD1. Germline V gene data show CDR1 as LNHDA and CDR2 as SQIVND (reference sequence). Losses at the gene ends were 6 bases for V and 0 bases for J; bases not matched to a gene: 8. The CDR3 is 16 amino acids. The CDR3 coding sequence is TGTGCCAGTAGGCCCCCTAACAGGGGTAGCAATCAGCCCCAGCATTTT. This gives the protein CASRPPNRGSNQPQHF.

The CDR3 sequence: CASSFMDRAVYGYTF. In DNA, the CDR3 is TGTGCCAGCAGTTTTATGGACAGGGCAGTCTATGGCTACACCTTC. The chain combines TRBV28 with TRBJ1-2; TRBD1 aligns across 8 bases. The V gene end was trimmed by 3 bases and the J gene end by 4 bases; junction bases not matched to a gene: 7. This CDR3 has 15 amino acids. CDR1 MDHEN and CDR2 SYDVKM come from the germline V gene.

The chain couples TRBV6-5 to TRBJ2-7, with 9 bases lining up with TRBD1. This CDR3 region has 15 residues. V lost 0 bases to trimming and J lost 2 bases; unmatched junction nucleotides: 2. In germline, CDR1 is MNHEY, CDR2 SVGAGI. CDR3 region: CASSYSTGGTYEQYV. In nucleotides, the CDR3 is TGTGCCAGCAGTTACTCGACAGGGGGGACCTACGAGCAGTACGTC.

The V and J genes are TRBV28 and TRBJ2-6; D unresolved. The CDR3 extends over 14 amino acids. V lost 4 bases, J lost 8 bases, and 12 bases lay in between. Germline CDR1 reads MDHEN; CDR2 reads SYDVKM. The CDR3 coding sequence is TGTGCCAGCAGTTCCGCGGCTCAACCCAACGTCCTGACTTTC. Its protein product is CASSSAAQPNVLTF. The entire variable domain, with the rest obtained from reference TRBV28 and TRBJ2-6, is as follows: DVKVTQSSRYLVKRTGEKVFLECVQDMDHENMFWYRQDPGLGLRLIYFSYDVKMKEKGDIPEGYSVSREKKERFSLILESASTNQTSMYLCASSSAAQPNVLTFGAGSRLTVL.